The 4 T cell receptor beta chains below come from one sample, sequenced in a study of blood T cell repertoires in COVID-19. Sequencing was performed with immunoSEQ multiplex PCR; in TCRdb, only in-frame clones are kept and a portion is missing. The sample consists of 270,000 or so clones, roughly 88% of them appearing once. What was sequenced was PBMCs or T cells enriched from blood (not recorded which). These receptors were obtained from a woman aged 40 to 50 with acute COVID-19.

The rearrangement joins TRBV11-2 to TRBJ2-1; TRBD2 aligns across 8 bases. V shed 3 bases and J 9 bases; nucleotides not matched to a gene: 7. This CDR3 has 14 residues. Germline loops: CDR1 SGHAT, CDR2 FQNNGV. The CDR3 DNA sequence: TGTGCCAGCAGCTTTACAAGCGGGAGTGGTGAGCAGTTCTTC. Translation gives CASSFTSGSGEQFF.

Regarding this clone: An end of the junction differs from the germline gene, which may be a read error. This chain joins TRBV29-1 and TRBJ2-3; possibly TRBD2 for D (5 bases). The CDR3 spans 12 residues. CDR1 SQVTM and CDR2 ANQGSEA come from the germline V gene. In DNA, the CDR3 is TGCAGCGTCGAAGGTTTAGCGGATACGCAGTATTTT. Residues: CSVEGLADTQYF.

The sample holds one count of this clone. The V gene is TRBV7-2, the J gene TRBJ1-3; D gene ambiguous. Trimming took 5 bases from V and 0 from J, leaving 14 bases between them. Germline V gives CDR1 SGHTA, CDR2 FQGNSA. The CDR3 spans 16 residues. The CDR3 DNA follows: TGTGCCAGCAGCCCGTCAATCTCGAGCTCTGGAAACACCATATATTTT. This sequence encodes CASSPSISSSGNTIYF.

The CDR3 sequence is CASSETISSYEQYF. The CDR3, as DNA: TGTGCCAGCAGCGAGACAATTAGCTCCTACGAGCAGTACTTC. V usage is TRBV7-2 and J usage is TRBJ2-7; D unclear. This CDR3 contains 14 residues. CDR1 is SGHTA, CDR2 FQGNSA, per germline. V was cut by 5 bases and J by 0 bases, with 11 bases left in between.